A few counts support the clone carrying this T cell receptor (beta chain). Its matching antigen is unknown. The germline V and J ends were trimmed by 5 bases and 4 bases, with 8 bases remaining between them. CDR3 length: 12 amino acids. The germline V gene has CDR1 LNHDA and CDR2 SQIVND (reference sequence). TCRdb recomputed calls from the 5' RACE reads with MiXCR, one row per CDR3 protein. The sample includes 170,000 or so distinct CDR3 sequences, 5.5% to 8% of them seen just once. This entry comes from a study of T cells after yellow fever vaccination. The study's findings and limits: Abundant clonotypes from the bulk population could contaminate FACS-sorted repertoires.

The chain has TRBV19 and TRBJ1-1, with unresolved D. This TCR was sampled from a man between 18 and 35 years old who received the YFV17D yellow fever vaccine. Source: CD4+ T cells sorted from PBMCs, taken on the day of the first yellow fever vaccination. CDR3 in DNA: TGTGCCAGTAGTCGTAGACTCACTGAAGCTTTCTTT. Translating gives CASSRRLTEAFF.